The rows below give T cell receptor beta chains drawn from one sample of a study of T cells in Graves' hyperthyroidism and ophthalmopathy. MiXCR was run by TCRdb on the multiplex PCR reads, yielding one entry per CDR3 protein. Found here are 350,000 to 400,000 distinct CDR3 sequences, roughly 14% of them singletons; the top ten hold roughly 11%. The specimen was blood. The receptors originated from a woman aged 60-70 years with Graves' hyperthyroidism. Each CDR3 is given with its conserved first and last residue. D genes are given only for firm matches. Some rows have no size entry. The others give once, few or many, or a class for an expanded clone.

V	D	J	size	CDR3	DNA
TRBV6-1	TRBD2	TRBJ2-1	many	CASFSGLSYNEQFF	TGTGCCAGCTTTAGCGGGCTCTCCTACAATGAGCAGTTCTTC
TRBV5-1	TRBD1	TRBJ2-5	few	CASSLGDRARGETQYF	TGCGCCAGCTCTCTAGGGGACAGGGCTAGAGGAGAGACCCAGTACTTC
TRBV29-1	-	TRBJ1-2	many	CSVESIDSYGYTF	TGCAGCGTTGAGAGTATCGACAGCTATGGCTACACCTTC
TRBV4-2	-	TRBJ2-2	-	CASSRELGTGELFF	TGTGCCAGCAGTCGAGAGCTGGGGACCGGGGAGCTGTTTTTT
TRBV12-3/TRBV12-4	TRBD2	TRBJ2-7	many	CASRSSGSTYEQYF	TGTGCCAGCAGATCTAGCGGGTCCACCTACGAGCAGTACTTC
TRBV19	-	TRBJ2-7	few	CASSIEAGVHEQYF	TGTGCCAGTAGTATAGAGGCAGGAGTCCACGAGCAGTACTTC
TRBV28	TRBD1	TRBJ1-5	-	CASSQRTGGWQPQHF	TGTGCCAGCAGTCAGAGGACAGGGGGCTGGCAGCCCCAGCATTTT
TRBV7-3	-	TRBJ1-4	many	CASSPTRDNEKLFF	TGTGCCAGCAGCCCGACCCGCGATAATGAAAAACTGTTTTTT
TRBV6-2/TRBV6-3	TRBD1	TRBJ2-7	many	CASSSADRADEQYF	TGTGCCAGCAGTTCCGCGGACAGGGCCGACGAGCAGTACTTC
TRBV11-2	TRBD1	TRBJ2-1	many	CASSFGTGSYNEQFF	TGTGCCAGCAGCTTTGGGACAGGCTCCTACAATGAGCAGTTCTTC
TRBV5-6	-	TRBJ1-1	-	CASSWPMGTEAFF	TGTGCCAGCAGCTGGCCTATGGGTACTGAAGCTTTCTTT
TRBV11-2	-	TRBJ1-1	few	CASSPGPFTEAFF	TGTGCCAGCAGCCCGGGACCCTTCACTGAAGCTTTCTTT
TRBV3-1	TRBD1	TRBJ1-6	-	CASSPRTGTYDSPLHF	TGTGCCAGCAGCCCGAGGACAGGGACCTATGATTCACCCCTCCACTTT
TRBV3-1	-	TRBJ2-7	-	CASSQGRGEQYF	TGTGCCAGCAGTCAGGGGAGGGGCGAGCAGTACTTC
TRBV6-2/TRBV6-3	-	TRBJ1-6	-	CASSVGTYGSPLHF	TGTGCCAGCAGCGTCGGGACTTACGGGTCACCCCTCCACTTT
TRBV4-1	TRBD1	TRBJ1-1	many	CASSQDPRQGSAEAFF	TGCGCCAGCAGCCAAGATCCAAGACAGGGTAGCGCTGAAGCTTTCTTT
TRBV29-1	TRBD2	TRBJ2-5	-	CSVGSGKGETQYF	TGCAGCGTGGGTAGCGGGAAAGGGGAGACCCAGTACTTC
TRBV18	-	TRBJ2-2	few	CASSPQGGSNLGELFF	TGTGCCAGCTCACCACAAGGAGGGTCAAATCTCGGGGAGCTGTTTTTT
TRBV12-3/TRBV12-4	-	TRBJ2-7	many	CASSFLGSSYEQYF	TGTGCCAGCAGTTTCCTAGGAAGCTCCTACGAGCAGTACTTC
TRBV10-3	TRBD2	TRBJ2-7	few	CAISEGAGGPQEQYF	TGTGCCATCAGCGAGGGGGCGGGAGGGCCGCAAGAGCAGTACTTC
TRBV29-1	-	TRBJ1-1	-	CSVEELGQGTEAFF	TGCAGCGTTGAAGAACTGGGTCAAGGTACTGAAGCTTTCTTT
TRBV10-3	-	TRBJ1-4	few	CAISDREKLFF	TGTGCCATCAGTGACAGAGAGAAACTGTTTTTT